A single sample is the source of the 19 T cell receptor beta chains below, sequenced in a study of cytomegalovirus exposure and HLA in healthy donors. TCRdb's table, derived via immunoSEQ multiplex PCR, lists solely in-frame clones and lacks some. The data hold about 200,000 clones, with around 90% observed a single time. What was sequenced was PBMCs. The receptor source for this set is a young woman in good health and CMV-seropositive.

The chain combines TRBV30 with TRBJ2-1; TRBD2 agrees at 9 bases. V was clipped by 4 bases and J by 8 bases; unmatched bases: 9. The CDR3 sequence is 14 residues long. The germline CDR1 and CDR2 sequences are GTSNPN and SVGIG (reference sequence). The CDR3 DNA follows: TGTGCCTGGAACTTCGCGGGAGGGCCGGATGAGCAGTTCTTC. Protein sequence: CAWNFAGGPDEQFF.

The chain has TRBV6-1 and TRBJ2-7; no clear D gene. Germline CDR1 and CDR2: MNHNS and SASEGT. Trimming removed 2 bases from V and 4 bases from J, with 12 bases in between. There are 14 residues in the CDR3. Written as DNA, the CDR3 is TGTGCCAGCAGTGAATTAGGTCAGGATTACGAGCAGTACTTC. Amino acids: CASSELGQDYEQYF.

V and J are TRBV18 and TRBJ2-7, with 9 bases that match TRBD2. The ends lost 5 bases at V and 2 bases at J; junction bases unmatched: 7. The CDR3 totals 15 residues. Germline assignment: CDR1 KGHSH and CDR2 LQKENI. CDR3 sequence reads: CASSAEREATYEQYF. The CDR3 DNA is TGTGCCAGCTCAGCAGAGCGGGAGGCCACCTACGAGCAGTACTTC.

The genes are TRBV5-1 and TRBJ1-1; 8 bases align to TRBD1. Per germline, CDR1 SGHRS and CDR2 YFSETQ. V trimming: 1 base; J trimming: 6 bases; junction bases outside the gene matches: 8. The CDR3 runs to 15 residues. The CDR3 DNA reads as TGCGCCAGCAGCTTGTCAACAGGGGGGAAGGCTGAAGCTTTCTTT. Residues: CASSLSTGGKAEAFF.

The chain is built from TRBV9 and TRBJ2-5; TRBD1 matches at 7 bases. Germline V CDR1 and CDR2: SGDLS, YYNGEE. With V trimmed by 7 bases and J by 6 bases, 6 bases remained unmatched. CDR3 length: 12 amino acids. In nucleotides, the CDR3 is TGTGCCAGCGACAGGGATGGAAAGACCCAGTACTTC. This sequence encodes CASDRDGKTQYF.

The rearrangement joins TRBV18 to TRBJ1-3; no clear D. Germline V CDR1 and CDR2: KGHSH, LQKENI. Between the trimmed V and J ends, which lost 1 base and 8 bases, there was a span of 18 bases. The CDR3 sequence is 16 residues long. The CDR3 protein is CASSPLSVVPGDTIYF. The CDR3 nucleotides read TGTGCCAGCTCACCACTATCCGTGGTCCCGGGAGACACCATATATTTT.

V gene TRBV5-6 combines with J gene TRBJ1-1; TRBD1 matches 8 bases. The CDR3 contains 18 residues. Germline CDR1 is SGHDT and CDR2 is YYEEEE. The junction had 19 bases not matched to a gene; V was cut back by 6 bases and J by 3 bases. The CDR3 sequence is CASTQATGELTGDTEAFF. CDR3 sequence (DNA): TGTGCCAGCACCCAGGCCACTGGGGAATTGACAGGGGACACTGAAGCTTTCTTT.

The CDR3, as DNA: TGTGCCAGCAGCGTAAGTGCGTACACCGGGGAGCTGTTTTTT. Translating gives CASSVSAYTGELFF. The genes are TRBV9 and TRBJ2-2, with unresolved D. The germline V gene encodes CDR1 SGDLS and CDR2 YYNGEE. The CDR3 runs 14 residues. V was pared by 1 base and J by 3 bases, with 7 bases between. Using reference TRBV9 and TRBJ2-2 for the parts outside the CDR3, the full variable domain is DSGVTQTPKHLITATGQRVTLRCSPRSGDLSVYWYQQSLDQGLQFLIQYYNGEERAKGNILERFSAQQFPDLHSELNLSSLELGDSALYFCASSVSAYTGELFFGEGSRLTVL.

The chain links TRBV28 to TRBJ2-7, with D maybe TRBD1 (6 bases). This CDR3 has 12 residues. Germline lookup yields CDR1 MDHEN and CDR2 SYDVKM. Trimming took 6 bases from V and 3 from J, leaving 9 bases between them. This chain's CDR3 is CASRQQGYEQYF. The CDR3 DNA sequence: TGTGCCAGCAGGCAACAGGGCTACGAGCAGTACTTC. Filled out from reference TRBV28 and TRBJ2-7, the complete variable domain reads DVKVTQSSRYLVKRTGEKVFLECVQDMDHENMFWYRQDPGLGLRLIYFSYDVKMKEKGDIPEGYSVSREKKERFSLILESASTNQTSMYLCASRQQGYEQYFGPGTRLTVT.

This clone has a handful of counts. The V gene is TRBV30, the J gene TRBJ2-7; 8 bases fit TRBD1. The V and J ends lost 1 base and 3 bases, in that order; junction bases with no gene match: 2. CDR3 length equals 13 residues. Germline V gene data show CDR1 as GTSNPN and CDR2 as SVGIG (reference sequence). The DNA of the CDR3 is TGTGCCTGGAGTGGGACAGGGATCTACGAGCAGTACTTC. Encoded protein: CAWSGTGIYEQYF.

CDR3 loop: CASSPPTQLLGYTF. The DNA for the CDR3 is TGTGCCAGCTCACCACCTACCCAACTGCTTGGCTACACCTTC. The rearrangement joins TRBV18 to TRBJ1-2, with no clear D. V lost 0 bases and J lost 7, with 12 bases in between. Per germline, CDR1 KGHSH and CDR2 LQKENI. This CDR3 has 14 amino acids.

The chain has TRBV9 and TRBJ2-5; TRBD2 agrees at 9 bases. CDR1 and CDR2 from the germline V gene are SGDLS and YYNGEE. V gave up 0 bases and J gave up 5 bases; unmatched junction bases: 8. The CDR3 contains 16 residues. The CDR3 DNA sequence: TGTGCCAGCAGCGTAGAGGGTAGCGGGAGTAGGGAGACCCAGTACTTC. Its protein is CASSVEGSGSRETQYF.

The chain recombines TRBV7-2 with TRBJ2-4, with D possibly TRBD1 on 6 matching bases. Trimming shortened V by 3 bases and J by 3 bases, and 9 bases separated the two germline ends. Per the germline V gene, CDR1 is SGHTA and CDR2 is FQGNSA. The CDR3 contains 14 residues. The CDR3 reads CASSFSQGKNIQYF. As DNA, the CDR3 is TGTGCCAGCAGCTTTTCACAGGGCAAAAACATTCAGTACTTC.

The rearrangement joins TRBV7-9 to TRBJ1-2, with D tentatively TRBD1 (5 bases). Germline CDR1 and CDR2: SEHNR and FQNEAQ (reference sequence). The CDR3 contains 15 residues. Between the trimmed V and J ends, which lost 1 base and 4 bases, there was a span of 13 bases. The DNA for the CDR3 is TGTGCCAGCAGCTTAGAGGACATCGTAGCCTATGGCTACACCTTC. Translated, it gives CASSLEDIVAYGYTF.

The rearrangement uses TRBV30 and TRBJ2-7, with 8 bases matching TRBD1. Germline CDR1 GTSNPN, CDR2 SVGIG (reference sequence). The CDR3 has 14 residues. The ends lost 1 base at V and 0 bases at J; junction bases unmatched: 2. The CDR3 sequence is CAWSADRGSYEQYF. CDR3 DNA: TGTGCCTGGAGTGCTGACAGGGGCTCCTACGAGCAGTACTTC. Complete variable domain (other parts from reference TRBV30 and TRBJ2-7): SQTIHQWPATLVQPVGSPLSLECTVEGTSNPNLYWYRQAAGRGLQLLFYSVGIGQISSEVPQNLSASRPQDRQFILSSKKLLLSDSGFYLCAWSADRGSYEQYFGPGTRLTVT.

The chain combines TRBV27 with TRBJ2-1; 7 bases are shared with TRBD1. CDR1 and CDR2 (germline): MNHEY, SMNVEV (reference sequence). This CDR3 has 15 residues. V shed 2 bases, J shed 2 bases, and the junction held 3 bases outside the gene matches. CDR3 protein: CASSLLGGPYNEQFF. CDR3 DNA: TGTGCCAGCAGTTTACTAGGGGGCCCCTACAATGAGCAGTTCTTC.

V usage is TRBV27 and J usage is TRBJ2-1, with D perhaps TRBD2 (5 bases). The CDR3 is 13 amino acids. Germline CDR1 MNHEY, CDR2 SMNVEV (reference sequence). Trimming stripped 1 base from V and 7 bases from J, with 8 bases between. The CDR3 is CASSLLEGNEQFF. CDR3 bases: TGTGCCAGCAGTTTATTAGAGGGTAATGAGCAGTTCTTC.

The V and J genes are TRBV27 and TRBJ2-1; 7 nucleotides align to TRBD2. CDR1 is MNHEY, CDR2 SMNVEV, per germline (reference sequence). The length of the CDR3 is 15 residues. Trimming at V came to 2 bases and at J to 6 bases, leaving 7 bases not matched to a gene. The CDR3 DNA is TGTGCCAGCAGTTTAGTGGGAGGGCCTGGCAATGAGCAGTTCTTC. Protein sequence: CASSLVGGPGNEQFF.

This clone has just a few counts. This chain joins TRBV5-1 and TRBJ1-2, with D perhaps matching TRBD1 (5 bases). The V end lost 0 bases, the J end lost 7 bases, and 13 bases lay between the germline ends. The CDR3 is 14 residues long. The germline CDR1 and CDR2 sequences are SGHRS and YFSETQ. The CDR3 sequence is CASSLAQGGTGYTF. CDR3 nucleotide sequence: TGCGCCAGCAGCTTGGCTCAGGGAGGGACTGGCTACACCTTC.